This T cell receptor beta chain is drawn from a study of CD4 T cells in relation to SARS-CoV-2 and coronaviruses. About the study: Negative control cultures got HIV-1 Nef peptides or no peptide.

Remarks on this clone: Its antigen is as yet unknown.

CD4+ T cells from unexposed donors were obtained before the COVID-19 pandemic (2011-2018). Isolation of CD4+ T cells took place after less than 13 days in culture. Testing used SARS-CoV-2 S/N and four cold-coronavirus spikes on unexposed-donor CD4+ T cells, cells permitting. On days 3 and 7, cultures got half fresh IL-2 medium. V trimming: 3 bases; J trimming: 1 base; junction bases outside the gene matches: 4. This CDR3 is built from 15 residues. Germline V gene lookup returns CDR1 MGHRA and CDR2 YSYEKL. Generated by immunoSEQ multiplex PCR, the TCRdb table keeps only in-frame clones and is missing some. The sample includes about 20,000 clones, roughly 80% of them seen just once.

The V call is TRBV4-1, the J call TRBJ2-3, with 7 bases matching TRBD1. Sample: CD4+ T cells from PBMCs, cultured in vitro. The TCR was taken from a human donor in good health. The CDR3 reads CASSQSGQGTDTQYF. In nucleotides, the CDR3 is TGCGCCAGCAGCCAGTCTGGACAGGGCACAGATACGCAGTATTTT.